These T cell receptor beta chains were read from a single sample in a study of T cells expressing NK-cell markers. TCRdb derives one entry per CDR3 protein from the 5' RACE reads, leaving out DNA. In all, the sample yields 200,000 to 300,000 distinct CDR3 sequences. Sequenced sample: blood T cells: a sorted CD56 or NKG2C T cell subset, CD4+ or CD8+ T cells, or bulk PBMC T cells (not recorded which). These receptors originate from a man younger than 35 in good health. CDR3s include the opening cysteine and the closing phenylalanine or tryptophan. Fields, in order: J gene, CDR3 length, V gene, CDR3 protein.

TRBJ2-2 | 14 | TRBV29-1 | CSGRTVANTGELFF
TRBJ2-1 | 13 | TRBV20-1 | CSARPSEASEQFF
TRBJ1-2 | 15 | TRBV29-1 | CSVEAGQGRASGYTF
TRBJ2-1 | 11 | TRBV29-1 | CSVSSGHEQFF
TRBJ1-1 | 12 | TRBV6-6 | CASSSSPSEAFF
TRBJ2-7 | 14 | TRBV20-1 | CSARDLMDSYEQYF
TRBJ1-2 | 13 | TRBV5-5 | CASSSTVNYGYTF
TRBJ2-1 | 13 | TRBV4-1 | CASSRLLGNEQFF
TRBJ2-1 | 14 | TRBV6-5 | CASSYSVYRNEQFF
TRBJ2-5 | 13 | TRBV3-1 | CASSQGMRETQYF